This T cell receptor (beta chain) was identified during a study of T cell responses to AZD1222 COVID-19 vaccine. Study information: Pooling covered second doses at about 4 or about 12 weeks.

Method: immunoSEQ multiplex PCR; TCRdb's copy keeps in-frame clones and lacks some. The sample contains 140,000 to 150,000 clones, about 91% of which appear only once. Points from the study as a whole: Vaccine-associated CD4 TCRs ranged over spike, dominating at 160-218 and 743-854. Mostly white British, mostly female donors; authors suggested clonal diversity may be underestimated. Reportedly, close to half of spike-specific TCRs are directed against unmutated variant regions.

Note on this clone: Its antigen is undetermined.

The CDR3 is 13 residues long. Germline CDR1 reads SGHDT; CDR2 reads YYEEEE. The ends were cut back, 4 bases at V and 6 bases at J, with 13 bases in the middle. The V and J genes are TRBV5-6 and TRBJ1-2; a weak D match, TRBD1 (5 bases). This clonotype was sampled from an adult in good health. This specimen was peripheral blood, taken on day 0 of AZD1222 vaccination. The CDR3 sequence is CASSAGTEDGYTF. The CDR3 bases are TGTGCCAGCAGCGCCGGGACGGAGGATGGCTACACCTTC.